Following are 21 T cell receptor beta chains from one sample sequenced in a study of control samples from healthy donors and cancer patients (dated by TCRdb to 2019 to 2021). The library was produced with the immunoSEQ multiplex PCR assay. What TCRdb holds here is the immuneACCESS table cut down to in-frame rearrangements. Part of the clones is not present; checked against another copy, under half of the missing clones reflect an unresolved V gene, and the others are unexplained. This sample lists 120,000 to 150,000 clones; roughly 93% were detected once. Less than 6% of the sample belongs to the ten largest clones. Sequencing input: blood. The receptors here all came from a young man in good health.

V and J are TRBV27 and TRBJ1-2, with D perhaps matching TRBD1 (5 bases). There are 13 residues in the CDR3. The germline gives CDR1 MNHEY, CDR2 SMNVEV (reference sequence). The V gene lost 4 bases and the J gene lost 7 bases, with 13 bases spanning the gap. DNA of the CDR3: TGTGCCAGCAGTTCCGCAGGGACGGGTGGCTACACCTTC. Translated: CASSSAGTGGYTF.

V usage is TRBV11-2 and J usage is TRBJ1-2; D is perhaps TRBD1 (5 bases). The CDR3 is made up of 14 amino acids. V was pared by 1 base and J by 7 bases, with 13 bases between. Germline V gene sequence: CDR1 SGHAT, CDR2 FQNNGV. The CDR3 sequence: CASSLGQGISGYTF. The DNA for the CDR3 is TGTGCCAGCAGCTTAGGGCAGGGAATAAGTGGCTACACCTTC. The full variable domain, rest sourced from reference TRBV11-2 and TRBJ1-2, is EAGVAQSPRYKIIEKRQSVAFWCNPISGHATLYWYQQILGQGPKLLIQFQNNGVVDDSQLPKDRFSAERLKGVDSTLKIQPAKLEDSAVYLCASSLGQGISGYTFGSGTRLTVV.

CDR3 DNA sequence: TGTGCCAGCAGCCTCCCGGGACGGTTAGGAACTGGAAACACCATATATTTT. It yields the protein CASSLPGRLGTGNTIYF. The chain links TRBV5-8 to TRBJ1-3; D possibly corresponds to TRBD1 (5 bases). V lost 4 bases to trimming and J lost 2 bases, with 19 bases between them. The CDR3 totals 17 residues. From germline, CDR1 is SGHTS and CDR2 YDEGEE.

This clone was detected once. The genes are TRBV9 and TRBJ2-5, with a possible D match to TRBD2 (5 bases). Looked up from germline, CDR1 is SGDLS and CDR2 is YYNGEE. The CDR3 length is 15 residues. Trimming removed 0 bases at V and 1 base at J, with 10 bases between. The chain's CDR3 is CASSVGTQRQETQYF. CDR3 in DNA: TGTGCCAGCAGCGTAGGGACTCAGCGCCAAGAGACCCAGTACTTC.

The genes are TRBV9 and TRBJ1-4; 8 nucleotides agree with TRBD1. This CDR3 is built from 15 residues. Germline CDR1 is SGDLS and CDR2 is YYNGEE. The J segment lost 5 bases and the V segment lost 4 bases, leaving 7 bases of the junction unmatched. DNA for the CDR3: TGTGCCAGCAGCCTCCGACAGGGGAGCAATGAAAAACTGTTTTTT. It translates to CASSLRQGSNEKLFF.

V usage is TRBV5-1 and J usage is TRBJ1-4, with D tentatively TRBD1 (5 bases). The CDR3 loop spans 16 amino acids. Germline-derived CDR1 and CDR2 are SGHRS and YFSETQ. V lost 0 bases, J lost 9 bases, and 18 bases lay in between. The CDR3 bases are TGCGCCAGCAGCTTGGAAATTGGGACCTGGAGCAAAAAACTGTTTTTT. It translates to CASSLEIGTWSKKLFF.

This clone has just one count. The chain carries TRBV20-1 and TRBJ1-6; D is uncertain. There are 13 residues in the CDR3. From germline, CDR1 is DFQATT and CDR2 SNEGSKA (reference sequence). The V and J ends lost 3 bases and 9 bases respectively, with 12 bases between them. CDR3 DNA: TGCAGTGCTAGTCGCCTCCCCGGTTCACCCCTCCACTTT. Translated: CSASRLPGSPLHF.

This clone was counted a single time. The gene calls are TRBV28 and TRBJ2-5; maybe TRBD1 (6 bases). The CDR3 is made up of 14 amino acids. Germline V gene sequence: CDR1 MDHEN, CDR2 SYDVKM. V gave up 0 bases and J gave up 5 bases, with 10 bases separating them. This CDR3 is CASSLWGARETQYF. The CDR3 bases are TGTGCCAGCAGTTTATGGGGGGCTAGGGAGACCCAGTACTTC.

This chain joins TRBV5-1 and TRBJ2-1; tentatively, D is TRBD2 (7 bases). CDR1 is SGHRS and CDR2 is YFSETQ in the germline V gene. The V end lost 4 bases, the J end lost 3 bases, and 14 bases lay between the germline ends. The CDR3 consists of 15 residues. The CDR3 protein is CASSEGGSYYNEQFF. The DNA of the CDR3 is TGCGCCAGCAGCGAGGGGGGGTCATACTACAATGAGCAGTTCTTC. The entire variable domain, with the rest obtained from reference TRBV5-1 and TRBJ2-1, is as follows: KAGVTQTPRYLIKTRGQQVTLSCSPISGHRSVSWYQQTPGQGLQFLFEYFSETQRNKGNFPGRFSGRQFSNSRSEMNVSTLELGDSALYLCASSEGGSYYNEQFFGPGTRLTVL.

CDR3 sequence: CASREGDSASYEQYF. The CDR3 DNA reads TGTGCCAGCAGGGAGGGGGATTCTGCCTCCTACGAGCAGTACTTC. The chain carries TRBV2 and TRBJ2-7; TRBD1 or TRBD2 may be the D gene (6 bases each). V lost 6 bases, J lost 0 bases, and 15 bases lay in between. The CDR3 is 15 amino acids. Looked up from germline, CDR1 is SNHLY and CDR2 is FYNNEI.

This chain connects TRBV5-5 to TRBJ1-1; perhaps TRBD1 as D (5 bases). CDR3 length equals 14 residues. The germline V gene encodes CDR1 SGHKS and CDR2 YYEKEE (reference sequence). Trimming pared 3 bases from V and 4 bases from J, leaving 13 bases between. The CDR3 coding sequence is TGTGCCAGCAGCTCTGGGGCCTGGGGCACTGAAGCTTTCTTT. Translating it yields CASSSGAWGTEAFF.

V gene TRBV11-2 combines with J gene TRBJ2-1, with TRBD2 matching 9 bases. Unmatched junction bases numbered 11, after V lost 1 base and J lost 7 bases. The CDR3 spans 17 residues. Germline V gives CDR1 SGHAT, CDR2 FQNNGV. CDR3 bases: TGTGCCAGCAGCTTAGGCCAATACAGACTAGCGGTGAATGAGCAGTTCTTC. Residues: CASSLGQYRLAVNEQFF. Combining the CDR3 with reference TRBV11-2 and TRBJ2-1 gives the whole variable domain EAGVAQSPRYKIIEKRQSVAFWCNPISGHATLYWYQQILGQGPKLLIQFQNNGVVDDSQLPKDRFSAERLKGVDSTLKIQPAKLEDSAVYLCASSLGQYRLAVNEQFFGPGTRLTVL.

This sequence joins TRBV6-5 and TRBJ1-2; no clear D. There are 11 residues in the CDR3. Germline V gene sequence: CDR1 MNHEY, CDR2 SVGAGI. Trimming removed 6 bases from V and 8 bases from J, with 10 bases in between. The CDR3 loop reads CASSRKGGYTF. In nucleotides, the CDR3 is TGTGCCAGCAGCCGTAAAGGGGGCTACACCTTC.

V usage is TRBV7-6 and J usage is TRBJ2-3, with 10 nucleotides matching TRBD2. There are 16 residues in the CDR3. Germline CDR1 and CDR2: SGHVS and FNYEAQ. J was trimmed by 6 bases and V by 2 bases; bases with no gene match: 8. CDR3 sequence: CASSLLAGVVGDTQYF. In nucleotides, the CDR3 is TGTGCCAGCAGCTTACTAGCGGGAGTTGTGGGGGATACGCAGTATTTT.

V and J are TRBV19 and TRBJ2-7; possibly TRBD1 or TRBD2 for D (7 bases each). Between the trimmed V and J ends, which lost 9 bases and 3 bases, there was a span of 18 bases. Germline V gives CDR1 LNHDA, CDR2 SQIVND (reference sequence). The CDR3 is made up of 14 amino acids. This CDR3 is CASARQGLYYEQYF. In nucleotides, the CDR3 is TGTGCCAGCGCCCGACAGGGACTATACTACGAGCAGTACTTC.

In its sample, this clone was seen once. V is TRBV11-1 and J is TRBJ1-5; 8 nucleotides match TRBD1. Germline CDR1 reads SGHAT; CDR2 reads FQDESV (reference sequence). Germline trimming cut 5 bases from V and 3 bases from J; bases unmatched to any gene: 9. The CDR3 has 16 residues. The CDR3 reads CASSPGVQGDNQPQHF. Here the CDR3 DNA reads TGTGCCAGCAGCCCGGGGGTACAGGGGGACAATCAGCCCCAGCATTTT. Full variable domain (rest looked up from reference TRBV11-1 and TRBJ1-5): EAEVAQSPRYKITEKSQAVAFWCDPISGHATLYWYRQILGQGPELLVQFQDESVVDDSQLPKDRFSAERLKGVDSTLKIQPAELGDSAMYLCASSPGVQGDNQPQHFGDGTRLSIL.

This clone appeared a single time. J is TRBJ1-5 and V is TRBV15, with a possible D match to TRBD1 (6 bases). The CDR3 length is 13 residues. Germline values: CDR1 LNHNV, CDR2 YYDKDF (reference sequence). The V end was cut by 4 bases, the J end by 5 bases, with 9 bases between. The CDR3 nucleotides read TGTGCCACCAGCACCCGGACAGATCAGCCCCAGCATTTT. It encodes CATSTRTDQPQHF.

The chain joins TRBV6-5 to TRBJ1-3; 8 bases fit TRBD1. V shed 2 bases and J 3 bases; nucleotides not matched to a gene: 3. Germline lookup yields CDR1 MNHEY and CDR2 SVGAGI. The CDR3 covers 15 residues. The CDR3 DNA reads as TGTGCCAGCAGTTACGGACAGGGCGATGGAAACACCATATATTTT. Encoded protein: CASSYGQGDGNTIYF.

The rearrangement uses TRBV10-1 and TRBJ1-1, with D tentatively TRBD1 (6 bases). The V and J ends lost 5 bases and 4 bases respectively, with 14 bases between them. There are 14 residues in the CDR3. Germline loops: CDR1 WNHNN, CDR2 SYGVQD (reference sequence). The CDR3, as DNA: TGCGCCAGCAGTCGGGACACGCTAGGCACTGAAGCTTTCTTT. Translation gives CASSRDTLGTEAFF.

The chain carries TRBV30 and TRBJ1-1; a possible D gene is TRBD1 (5 bases). Between the trimmed V and J ends, which lost 3 bases and 4 bases, there was a span of 15 bases. This CDR3 is built from 14 residues. Per the germline V gene, CDR1 is GTSNPN and CDR2 is SVGIG (reference sequence). CDR3 sequence (DNA): TGTGCCTGGAGGCCTCCCCTGACAGTCACTGAAGCTTTCTTT. Translating gives CAWRPPLTVTEAFF.

The chain recombines TRBV10-1 with TRBJ2-2, with D unresolved. Trimming removed 7 bases from V and 4 bases from J, with 10 bases in between. The germline V gene encodes CDR1 WNHNN and CDR2 SYGVQD (reference sequence). This CDR3 has 13 amino acids. Written as DNA, the CDR3 is TGCGCCAGCAAGCTTTTTGGCACCGGGGAGCTGTTTTTT. Protein sequence: CASKLFGTGELFF.